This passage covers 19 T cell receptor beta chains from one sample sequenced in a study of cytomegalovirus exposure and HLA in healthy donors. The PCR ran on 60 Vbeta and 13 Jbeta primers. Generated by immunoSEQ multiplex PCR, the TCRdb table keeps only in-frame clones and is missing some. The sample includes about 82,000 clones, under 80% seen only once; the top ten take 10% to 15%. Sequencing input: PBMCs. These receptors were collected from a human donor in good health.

In nucleotides, the CDR3 is TGCGCCAGCAGCCAAGGCCGGGACATGAACTACGAGCAGTACTTC. This codes for CASSQGRDMNYEQYF. The gene calls are TRBV4-3 and TRBJ2-7, with D maybe TRBD1 (6 bases). Trimming shortened V by 1 base and J by 3 bases, and 13 bases separated the two germline ends. This CDR3 contains 15 residues. Germline CDR1 reads LGHNA; CDR2 reads YSLEER.

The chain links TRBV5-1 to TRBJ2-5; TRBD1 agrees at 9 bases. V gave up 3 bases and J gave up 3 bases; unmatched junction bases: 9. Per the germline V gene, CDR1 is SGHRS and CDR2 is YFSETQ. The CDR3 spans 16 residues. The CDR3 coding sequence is TGCGCCAGCAGCTGGGGCTCGGGACAGGGAAAAGAGACCCAGTACTTC. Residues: CASSWGSGQGKETQYF.

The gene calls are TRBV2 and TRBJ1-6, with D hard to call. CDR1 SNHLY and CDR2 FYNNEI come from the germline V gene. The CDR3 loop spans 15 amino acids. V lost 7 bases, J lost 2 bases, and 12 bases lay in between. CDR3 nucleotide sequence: TGTGCCAGCACCACGGGAGACACCTATAATTCACCCCTCCACTTT. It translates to CASTTGDTYNSPLHF.

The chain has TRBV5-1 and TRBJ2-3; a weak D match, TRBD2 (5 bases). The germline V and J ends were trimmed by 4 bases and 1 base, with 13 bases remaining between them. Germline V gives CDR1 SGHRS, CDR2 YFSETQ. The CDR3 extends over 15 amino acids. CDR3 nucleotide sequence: TGCGCCAGCAGCCTTGTTCGGCGGGGCACAGATACGCAGTATTTT. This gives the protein CASSLVRRGTDTQYF.

The CDR3 reads CASASLDREAPEEKLFF. CDR3 nucleotide sequence: TGTGCTAGTGCCAGCTTGGACAGGGAGGCACCAGAAGAAAAACTGTTTTTT. This sequence joins TRBV12-5 and TRBJ1-4, with 8 bases that match TRBD1. The CDR3 covers 17 residues. The trim removed 7 bases at V and 8 bases at J, leaving 18 bases unmatched. The germline V gene has CDR1 LGHNT and CDR2 FRNRAP.

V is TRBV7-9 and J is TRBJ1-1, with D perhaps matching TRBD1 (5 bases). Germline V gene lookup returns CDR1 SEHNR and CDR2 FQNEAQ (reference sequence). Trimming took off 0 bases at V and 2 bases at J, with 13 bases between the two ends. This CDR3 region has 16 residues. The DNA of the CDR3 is TGTGCCAGCAGCTTAGCCACCGTTACAGGTAACACTGAAGCTTTCTTT. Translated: CASSLATVTGNTEAFF.

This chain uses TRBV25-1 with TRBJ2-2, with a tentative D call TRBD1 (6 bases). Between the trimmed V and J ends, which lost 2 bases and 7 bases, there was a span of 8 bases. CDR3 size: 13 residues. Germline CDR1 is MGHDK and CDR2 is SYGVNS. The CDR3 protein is CASSEDRRGELFF. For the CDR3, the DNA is TGTGCCAGCAGTGAAGACAGGCGCGGGGAGCTGTTTTTT.

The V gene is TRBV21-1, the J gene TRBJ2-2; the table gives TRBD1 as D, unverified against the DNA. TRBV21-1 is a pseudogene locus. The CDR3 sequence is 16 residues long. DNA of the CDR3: TGTGCCAGCAGCAAAGGAACAGGGGGAATCACCGGGGAGCTGTTTTTT. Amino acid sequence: CASSKGTGGITGELFF.

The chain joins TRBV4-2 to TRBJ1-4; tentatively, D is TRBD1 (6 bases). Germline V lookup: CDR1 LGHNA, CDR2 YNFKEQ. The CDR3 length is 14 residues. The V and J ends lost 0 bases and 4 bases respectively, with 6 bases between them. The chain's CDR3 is CASSQEGGNEKLFF. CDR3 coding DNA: TGTGCCAGCAGCCAAGAAGGGGGTAATGAAAAACTGTTTTTT.

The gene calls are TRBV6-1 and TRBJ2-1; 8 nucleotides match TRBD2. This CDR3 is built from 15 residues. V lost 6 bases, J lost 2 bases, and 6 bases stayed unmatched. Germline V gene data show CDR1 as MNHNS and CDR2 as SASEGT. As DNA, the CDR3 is TGTGCCAGCAGCCCCGGGACTAGGGCCTACAATGAGCAGTTCTTC. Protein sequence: CASSPGTRAYNEQFF.

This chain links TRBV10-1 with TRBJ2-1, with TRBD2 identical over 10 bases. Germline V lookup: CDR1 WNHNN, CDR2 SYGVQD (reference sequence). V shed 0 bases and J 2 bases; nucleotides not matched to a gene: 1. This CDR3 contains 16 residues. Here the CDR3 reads CASSESGLAAYNEQFF. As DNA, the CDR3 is TGCGCCAGCAGTGAGTCAGGACTAGCGGCCTACAATGAGCAGTTCTTC.

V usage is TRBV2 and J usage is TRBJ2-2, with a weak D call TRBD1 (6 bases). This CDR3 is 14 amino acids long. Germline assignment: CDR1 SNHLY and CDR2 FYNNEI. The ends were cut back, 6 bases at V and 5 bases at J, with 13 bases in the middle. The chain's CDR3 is CASRTGSRTGELFF. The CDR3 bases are TGTGCCAGCAGAACAGGGTCGCGGACCGGGGAGCTGTTTTTT. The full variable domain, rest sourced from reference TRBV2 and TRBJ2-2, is EPEVTQTPSHQVTQMGQEVILRCVPISNHLYFYWYRQILGQKVEFLVSFYNNEISEKSEIFDDQFSVERPDGSNFTLKIRSTKLEDSAMYFCASRTGSRTGELFFGEGSRLTVL.

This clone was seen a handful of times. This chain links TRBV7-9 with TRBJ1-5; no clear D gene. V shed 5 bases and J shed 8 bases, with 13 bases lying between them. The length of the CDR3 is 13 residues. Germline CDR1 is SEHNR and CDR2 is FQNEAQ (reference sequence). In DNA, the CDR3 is TGTGCCAGCAGCAACTTCGGGGTTGAGCCCCAGCATTTT. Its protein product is CASSNFGVEPQHF. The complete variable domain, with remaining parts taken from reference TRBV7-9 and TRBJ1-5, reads DTGVSQNPRHKITKRGQNVTFRCDPISEHNRLYWYRQTLGQGPEFLTYFQNEAQLEKSRLLSDRFSAERPKGSFSTLEIQRTEQGDSAMYLCASSNFGVEPQHFGDGTRLSIL.

CDR3 in DNA: TGTGCCACCTCGTGGGACAACAGTTATACGCAGTATTTT. It is translated as CATSWDNSYTQYF. The genes are TRBV2 and TRBJ2-3, with D tentatively TRBD1 (6 bases). Germline CDR1 and CDR2: SNHLY and FYNNEI. CDR3 length: 13 amino acids. Between the trimmed V and J ends, which lost 10 bases and 7 bases, there was a span of 18 bases.

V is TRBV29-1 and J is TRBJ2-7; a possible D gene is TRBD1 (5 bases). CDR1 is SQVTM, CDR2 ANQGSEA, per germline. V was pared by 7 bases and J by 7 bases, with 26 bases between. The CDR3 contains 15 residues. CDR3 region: CSAAGWTTATWEQYF. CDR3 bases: TGCAGCGCCGCAGGATGGACAACTGCTACGTGGGAGCAGTACTTC.

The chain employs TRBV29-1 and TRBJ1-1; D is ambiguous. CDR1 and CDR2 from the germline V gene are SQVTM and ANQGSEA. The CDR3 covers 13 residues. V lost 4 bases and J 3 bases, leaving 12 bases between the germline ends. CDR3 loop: CSVGRNRDTEAFF. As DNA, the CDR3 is TGCAGCGTTGGACGTAATCGGGACACTGAAGCTTTCTTT.

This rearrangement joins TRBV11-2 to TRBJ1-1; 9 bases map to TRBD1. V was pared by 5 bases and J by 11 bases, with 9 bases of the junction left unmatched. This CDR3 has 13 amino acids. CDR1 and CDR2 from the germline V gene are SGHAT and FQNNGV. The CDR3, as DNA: TGTGCCAGCAGCAGAGGGGACAGGGAAGAGGCTTTCTTT. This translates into CASSRGDREEAFF.

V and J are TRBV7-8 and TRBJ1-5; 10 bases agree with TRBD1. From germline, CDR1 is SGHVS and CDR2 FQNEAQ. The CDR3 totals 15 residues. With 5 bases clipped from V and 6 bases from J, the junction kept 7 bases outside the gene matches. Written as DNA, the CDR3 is TGTGCCAGCAGCGTGGGACAGGGGTCAAGTCAGCCCCAGCATTTT. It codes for CASSVGQGSSQPQHF. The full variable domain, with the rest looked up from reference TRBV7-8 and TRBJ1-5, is GAGVSQSPRYKVAKRGQDVALRCDPISGHVSLFWYQQALGQGPEFLTYFQNEAQLDKSGLPSDRFFAERPEGSVSTLKIQRTQQEDSAVYLCASSVGQGSSQPQHFGDGTRLSIL.

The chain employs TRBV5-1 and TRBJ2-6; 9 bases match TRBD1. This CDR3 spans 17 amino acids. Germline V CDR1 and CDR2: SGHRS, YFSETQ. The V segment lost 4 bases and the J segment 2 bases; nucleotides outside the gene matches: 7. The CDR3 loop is CASSVLTGGAGANVLTF. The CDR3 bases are TGCGCCAGCAGCGTATTAACAGGGGGCGCTGGGGCCAACGTCCTGACTTTC.